A single sample gave rise to the 19 T cell receptor beta chains below, sequenced in a study of T-cell reconstitution after alpha-beta-depleted transplantation in children. Unique molecular identifiers featured in how the TCRbeta library was prepared. TCRdb re-analysed the PCR reads in MiXCR, keeping a single row per CDR3 protein. The table shows 440,000 or so distinct CDR3 sequences, with around 9.9% occurring only once. Specimen: PBMCs from the stem cell graft donor, collected from the stem cell graft. The source is a human donor who donated a stem cell graft to a child with acute myeloid leukemia.

The sample holds a few counts of this clonotype. The rearrangement joins TRBV29-1 to TRBJ2-5, with TRBD1 identical over 7 bases. The V gene's germline CDR1 is SQVTM and CDR2 ANQGSEA. The CDR3 spans 12 residues. V was pared by 3 bases and J by 4 bases, with 2 bases of the junction left unmatched. The CDR3 DNA follows: TGCAGCGTTGACAGGGGGAGAGAGACCCAGTACTTC. The encoded protein is CSVDRGRETQYF.

The chain combines TRBV15 with TRBJ2-5, with a tentative D call TRBD1 (6 bases). Germline CDR1 is LNHNV and CDR2 is YYDKDF (reference sequence). The V end was cut by 3 bases, the J end by 5 bases, with 25 bases between. This CDR3 is built from 18 residues. The CDR3 DNA sequence: TGTGCCACCAGCAGCTCCCCCGGGACACGGGTTGTGGGGGAGACCCAGTACTTC. Amino acid sequence: CATSSSPGTRVVGETQYF.

This clonotype was found many times. The chain couples TRBV29-1 to TRBJ1-1, with 7 bases fitting TRBD1. Germline CDR1 is SQVTM and CDR2 is ANQGSEA. The J segment lost 5 bases and the V segment lost 6 bases, leaving 3 bases of the junction unmatched. The CDR3 length is 11 residues. The CDR3 DNA follows: TGCAGCGTCCTACAGGGGACTGAAGCTTTCTTT. Translated, it gives CSVLQGTEAFF.

J is TRBJ2-7 and V is TRBV15, with 8 bases identical to TRBD2. The V gene's germline CDR1 is LNHNV and CDR2 YYDKDF (reference sequence). Trimming cost V 0 bases and J 4 bases; bases outside gene matches: 5. CDR3 length equals 15 residues. Here the CDR3 DNA reads TGTGCCACCAGCAGAGACGTAGCGGGATCGTACGAGCAGTACTTC. Its translation is CATSRDVAGSYEQYF.

The sample holds a few counts of this clonotype. The chain is built from TRBV7-3 and TRBJ2-4, with D tentatively TRBD1 (5 bases). Germline V CDR1 and CDR2: SGHTA, FQGTGA. CDR3 length: 14 residues. The ends were cut back, 3 bases at V and 0 bases at J, with 6 bases in the middle. The CDR3 DNA is TGTGCCAGCAGCTTCAGGGTAGCCAAAAACATTCAGTACTTC. This translates into CASSFRVAKNIQYF.

In its sample, this clonotype was seen many times. The chain joins TRBV11-2 to TRBJ2-5, with D perhaps matching TRBD2 (5 bases). This CDR3 has 15 amino acids. The germline CDR1 and CDR2 sequences are SGHAT and FQNNGV. The ends were cut back, 3 bases at V and 1 base at J, with 12 bases in the middle. The CDR3 spells CASSFSGGSQETQYF. Here the CDR3 DNA reads TGTGCCAGCAGCTTTTCTGGAGGCAGCCAAGAGACCCAGTACTTC.

This clonotype was seen at least ten times. The chain has TRBV27 and TRBJ1-6; D may be TRBD1 (5 bases). Germline V gene sequence: CDR1 MNHEY, CDR2 SMNVEV (reference sequence). This CDR3 region has 14 residues. The germline V and J ends were trimmed by 3 bases and 7 bases, with 10 bases remaining between them. The CDR3 region is CASSFWGSNSPLHF. CDR3 nucleotide sequence: TGTGCCAGCAGTTTTTGGGGGAGCAATTCACCCCTCCACTTT.

The chain combines TRBV5-1 with TRBJ1-2; D unclear. Trimming took 4 bases from V and 2 from J, leaving 15 bases between them. From germline, CDR1 is SGHRS and CDR2 YFSETQ. The CDR3 runs 15 residues. CDR3 residues: CASSPSGDLNYGYTF. CDR3 sequence (DNA): TGCGCCAGCAGCCCCAGTGGGGATCTAAACTATGGCTACACCTTC.

V gene TRBV29-1 combines with J gene TRBJ2-7; 8 nucleotides align to TRBD1. In germline, CDR1 is SQVTM, CDR2 ANQGSEA. V was clipped by 6 bases and J by 4 bases; unmatched bases: 11. The CDR3 has 14 amino acids. CDR3: CSVRDRHGMYEQYF. CDR3 DNA sequence: TGCAGCGTGAGGGACAGGCATGGCATGTACGAGCAGTACTTC.

V and J are TRBV29-1 and TRBJ1-5; 9 nucleotides line up with TRBD1. This CDR3 region has 12 residues. The germline CDR1 and CDR2 sequences are SQVTM and ANQGSEA. The junction had 6 bases not matched to a gene; V was cut back by 4 bases and J by 11 bases. The chain's CDR3 is CSVVVDRGSQHF. The CDR3 DNA reads TGCAGCGTTGTTGTGGACAGGGGATCCCAGCATTTT. Full variable domain (remainder filled in from reference TRBV29-1 and TRBJ1-5): SAVISQKPSRDICQRGTSLTIQCQVDSQVTMMFWYRQQPGQSLTLIATANQGSEATYESGFVIDKFPISRPNLTFSTLTVSNMSPEDSSIYLCSVVVDRGSQHFGDGTRLSIL.

This clonotype was observed a handful of times. The chain uses TRBV6-1 and TRBJ2-7; 8 positions match TRBD1. The germline V gene has CDR1 MNHNS and CDR2 SASEGT. This CDR3 is built from 13 residues. Trimming cost V 7 bases and J 5 bases; bases outside gene matches: 7. CDR3 DNA: TGTGCCAGCACTCGCCAGGGGGCCGACGAGCAGTACGTC. This encodes CASTRQGADEQYV.

This clonotype was seen more than once but under ten times. V gene TRBV20-1 combines with J gene TRBJ1-5; tentative D call: TRBD1 (5 bases). The CDR3 contains 12 residues. With 4 bases removed from V and 6 bases from J, the gap between germline ends came to 10 bases. Germline CDR1 and CDR2: DFQATT and SNEGSKA (reference sequence). The CDR3 DNA is TGCAGTGCTAAGGAAGGGGCTCAGCCCCAGCATTTT. As protein: CSAKEGAQPQHF.

This clonotype has only a few counts. The chain joins TRBV10-3 to TRBJ1-2, with D hard to call. The length of the CDR3 is 13 residues. V lost 2 bases to trimming and J lost 3 bases, with 7 bases between them. Per germline, CDR1 ENHRY and CDR2 SYGVKD. The CDR3 region has the DNA TGTGCCATCAGTGAGGAACTAGACTATGGCTACACCTTC. It yields the protein CAISEELDYGYTF.

This clonotype came up a few times. This chain uses TRBV27 with TRBJ2-3; D might be TRBD2 (5 bases). This CDR3 is built from 14 residues. Germline V lookup: CDR1 MNHEY, CDR2 SMNVEV (reference sequence). V was clipped by 5 bases and J by 0 bases, with 9 bases between them. The CDR3 DNA reads as TGTGCCAGCAGTATCAGGACTAGCACAGATACGCAGTATTTT. It codes for CASSIRTSTDTQYF.

This clonotype was observed at least ten times. The V gene is TRBV12-3 or TRBV12-4, the J gene TRBJ2-2, with D maybe TRBD1 (7 bases). The CDR3 consists of 15 residues. V was clipped by 3 bases and J by 6 bases, with 14 bases between them. DNA for the CDR3: TGTGCCAGCAGTTTTGTGGAGGGGGCATCCGGGGAGCTGTTTTTT. It is translated as CASSFVEGASGELFF.

This clonotype was recorded at least ten times. This chain joins TRBV20-1 and TRBJ2-1; D tentatively reads TRBD1 or TRBD2 (6 bases each). Germline values: CDR1 DFQATT, CDR2 SNEGSKA (reference sequence). V was cut by 1 base and J by 6 bases, with 16 bases left in between. The CDR3 contains 15 residues. CDR3 sequence (DNA): TGCAGTGCTAGAGGAGGGGGGAACGATCGCAATGAGCAGTTCTTC. Protein: CSARGGGNDRNEQFF.

The DNA for the CDR3 is TGTGCCAGCAGTTACTCTGACAGGATTGGCGATGAAAAACTGTTTTTT. It specifies CASSYSDRIGDEKLFF. V and J are TRBV6-5 and TRBJ1-4; TRBD1 might be the D (6 bases). The CDR3 spans 16 residues. Germline V gene lookup returns CDR1 MNHEY and CDR2 SVGAGI. Trimming pared 0 bases from V and 6 bases from J, leaving 14 bases between.

This clonotype was observed a handful of times. The CDR3 DNA reads as TGTGCCAGCAGTGAAGATGGGCTAGCGGGGGAGGTGGATACGCAGTATTTT. It specifies CASSEDGLAGEVDTQYF. This sequence joins TRBV6-1 and TRBJ2-3, with 10 positions matching TRBD2. This CDR3 has 17 amino acids. Per the germline V gene, CDR1 is MNHNS and CDR2 is SASEGT. Trimming removed 1 base from V and 6 bases from J; junction bases left unmatched: 10.

This clonotype has just a few counts. The chain is built from TRBV6-2 or TRBV6-3 and TRBJ1-1; TRBD1 agrees at 7 bases. Losses at the gene ends were 7 bases for V and 1 base for J; bases not matched to a gene: 3. This CDR3 comprises 13 residues. Germline V CDR1 and CDR2: MNHEY, SVGEGT. Here the CDR3 DNA reads TGTGCCAGCACCAGGGGGGCGAACACTGAAGCTTTCTTT. It codes for CASTRGANTEAFF.